The rows below give T cell receptor beta chains drawn from one sample of a study of somatic mutations in cytotoxic T cells in rheumatoid arthritis. Here immunoSEQ multiplex PCR was the method, and the copy in TCRdb shows in-frame clones only, minus some. This sample carries about a thousand clones, about 80% of them seen once, and the ten largest clones take more than 25%. Sequences were obtained from CD8+ T cells sorted from blood. Receptors originate from a woman in her fifties or sixties with rheumatoid arthritis. Each CDR3 is given with its conserved first and last residue. A D gene is named only where the DNA matches it firmly. Not every row has a clone size; where given, it reads once, few, many or a size class.

V gene	clone size	CDR3 length	D gene	J gene	CDR3 protein	CDR3 DNA
TRBV13	-	16	TRBD1	TRBJ2-1	CASSQPGQAFYNEQFF	TGTGCCAGCAGCCAGCCGGGACAGGCCTTCTACAATGAGCAGTTCTTC
TRBV5-6	-	13	-	TRBJ1-2	CASSLGGIYGYTF	TGTGCCAGCAGCTTGGGAGGAATCTATGGCTACACCTTC
TRBV19	once	13	-	TRBJ1-5	CASRPGSGGPQHF	TGTGCCAGTAGGCCGGGTTCGGGAGGGCCCCAGCATTTT
TRBV19	-	14	-	TRBJ2-7	CASSIDSGLGEQYF	TGTGCCAGTAGTATAGATTCCGGACTGGGAGAGCAGTACTTC
TRBV4-3	-	18	-	TRBJ2-7	CASSHKIIDSKLSYEQYF	TGCGCCAGCAGCCACAAAATTATAGACAGCAAACTCTCCTACGAGCAGTACTTC
TRBV7-8	-	12	-	TRBJ2-7	CASSFSVYEQYF	TGTGCCAGCAGCTTCTCTGTCTACGAGCAGTACTTC
TRBV15	-	15	TRBD1	TRBJ1-5	CATSPRRTGNQPQHF	TGTGCCACCAGCCCACGTAGGACAGGGAATCAGCCCCAGCATTTT
TRBV13	-	17	TRBD2	TRBJ2-1	CASSLAGGAISYNEQFF	TGTGCCAGCAGCTTGGCGGGGGGGGCCATCTCCTACAATGAGCAGTTCTTC
TRBV4-2	-	15	TRBD1	TRBJ2-7	CASSQGRGRSYEQYF	TGTGCCAGCAGCCAAGGCAGGGGGCGCTCCTACGAGCAGTACTTC
TRBV4-1	-	15	TRBD2	TRBJ2-5	CASSQDPAGGETQYF	TGCGCCAGCAGCCAAGATCCAGCGGGGGGGGAGACCCAGTACTTC
TRBV28	-	15	TRBD1	TRBJ2-7	CASSLGTGGTYEQYF	TGTGCCAGCAGCCTCGGGACAGGGGGGACCTACGAGCAGTACTTC
TRBV4-1	-	18	TRBD1	TRBJ2-5	CASSQEPRQGSRGETQYF	TGCGCCAGCAGCCAAGAGCCGCGACAGGGCTCCAGGGGTGAGACCCAGTACTTC
TRBV10-3	-	17	-	TRBJ2-1	CAISEGFRGADYNEQFF	TGTGCCATCAGTGAGGGTTTTCGGGGGGCTGACTACAATGAGCAGTTCTTC
TRBV19	once	14	TRBD1	TRBJ1-1	CASSTRDRAFEAFF	TGTGCCAGTAGTACTCGAGACAGGGCTTTTGAAGCTTTCTTT
TRBV28	-	13	-	TRBJ2-1	CASSKWGDNEQFF	TGTGCCAGCAGTAAGTGGGGCGACAATGAGCAGTTCTTC
TRBV6-5	-	15	-	TRBJ2-7	CASSTRGSGSYEQYF	TGTGCCAGCAGCACAAGGGGTAGCGGCTCCTACGAGCAGTACTTC
TRBV27	-	14	-	TRBJ1-4	CASRPDTANEKLFF	TGTGCCAGCAGGCCGGACACCGCTAATGAAAAACTGTTTTTT
TRBV4-1	-	13	-	TRBJ2-1	CASNQGGRNEQFF	TGCGCCAGCAACCAGGGGGGGCGAAATGAGCAGTTCTTC
TRBV15	-	15	TRBD1	TRBJ2-3	CATSPGGQETDTQYF	TGTGCCACCAGCCCCGGGGGACAGGAGACAGATACGCAGTATTTT
TRBV9	-	13	-	TRBJ2-1	CASSTRLEEGQFF	TGTGCCAGCAGCACCCGACTAGAGGAAGGGCAGTTCTTC
TRBV19	-	15	-	TRBJ2-7	CASRPASGSQDEQYF	TGTGCCAGTAGGCCCGCCTCAGGGTCCCAAGACGAGCAGTACTTC
TRBV4-1	-	12	-	TRBJ2-7	CASSQDQYEQYF	TGTGCCAGCAGCCAAGATCAGTACGAGCAGTACTTC
TRBV2	few	11	-	TRBJ1-1	CASSISTEAFF	TGTGCCAGCAGTATCAGCACTGAAGCTTTCTTT
TRBV6-5	-	15	-	TRBJ1-2	CASSSPRLALQDYTF	TGTGCCAGCAGCTCGCCCCGTTTAGCTTTACAAGACTACACCTTC
TRBV10-3	-	16	-	TRBJ2-7	CAISETAWGGQYEQYF	TGTGCCATCAGTGAGACTGCCTGGGGGGGGCAGTACGAGCAGTACTTC
TRBV30	once	11	-	TRBJ1-1	CAWIILTEAFF	TGTGCCTGGATTATACTCACTGAAGCTTTCTTT
TRBV7-9	-	11	-	TRBJ2-7	CASSPNYEQYF	TGTGCCAGCAGCCCAAACTACGAGCAGTACTTC
TRBV30	-	13	TRBD1	TRBJ1-5	CAWGDRVGQPQHF	TGTGCCTGGGGGGACAGGGTTGGACAGCCCCAGCATTTT
TRBV6-1	-	12	-	TRBJ2-7	CASSEDGPPGGF	TGTGCCAGCAGTGAAGACGGACCCCCCGGGGGCTTC
TRBV6-5	-	15	TRBD1	TRBJ1-2	CASSTLGQSIYGYTF	TGTGCCAGCAGTACCCTGGGACAGTCTATCTATGGCTACACCTTC
TRBV27	-	16	-	TRBJ1-6	CASISWTRLGNSPLHF	TGTGCCAGCATTTCTTGGACTCGGCTGGGTAATTCACCCCTCCACTTT
TRBV7-9	hyperexpanded	18	-	TRBJ1-5	CASSFVLFGGANNQPQHF	TGTGCCAGCAGCTTTGTTCTGTTTGGGGGGGCGAACAATCAGCCCCAGCATTTT
TRBV27	-	14	-	TRBJ2-1	CASSGLDSSREQFF	TGTGCCAGCAGTGGGTTGGACTCCTCTCGGGAGCAGTTCTTC
TRBV7-9	once	16	TRBD1	TRBJ1-2	CASSPRTGKRDYGYTF	TGTGCCAGCAGCCCCCGGACAGGGAAGAGAGACTATGGCTACACCTTC
TRBV7-9	-	15	-	TRBJ1-2	CASSFILDSSYGYTF	TGTGCCAGCAGCTTTATCCTAGACAGCAGTTATGGCTACACCTTC
TRBV11-2	-	15	TRBD2	TRBJ2-5	CASSPLGGGVETQYF	TGTGCCAGCAGCCCATTGGGCGGGGGGGTAGAGACCCAGTACTTC
TRBV4-1	-	15	-	TRBJ2-3	CASSGQGGGPDTQYF	TGCGCCAGCAGCGGACAAGGGGGGGGCCCAGATACGCAGTATTTT
TRBV7-9	-	15	TRBD1	TRBJ1-2	CASSPPGQGGYGYTF	TGTGCCAGCAGCCCCCCGGGACAGGGTGGCTATGGCTACACCTTC
TRBV5-1	-	15	TRBD1	TRBJ1-5	CASSWGTDSNQPQHF	TGCGCCAGCAGCTGGGGGACAGATAGCAATCAGCCCCAGCATTTT
TRBV6-6	-	15	TRBD1	TRBJ1-4	CASRTRDRRNEKLFF	TGTGCCAGCAGGACCCGGGACAGACGGAATGAAAAACTGTTTTTT
TRBV6-5	once	15	-	TRBJ2-7	CASSYEAFPNYEQYF	TGTGCCAGCAGTTACGAGGCCTTCCCTAACTACGAGCAGTACTTC
TRBV7-2	-	15	-	TRBJ2-1	CASSPGLFSYNEQFF	TGTGCCAGCAGCCCCGGACTATTCTCCTACAATGAGCAGTTCTTC
TRBV4-3	hyperexpanded	16	TRBD1	TRBJ1-5	CASSLDRHYSNQPQHF	TGCGCCAGCAGCCTGGACAGGCACTATAGCAATCAGCCCCAGCATTTT
TRBV11-3	-	15	-	TRBJ1-6	CASSLGVGANSPLHF	TGTGCCAGCAGCCTGGGCGTTGGGGCTAATTCACCCCTCCACTTT
TRBV4-3	-	17	-	TRBJ2-4	CASSQGQSGSAKNIQYF	TGCGCCAGCAGCCAAGGTCAGAGCGGTTCAGCCAAAAACATTCAGTACTTC
TRBV7-9	-	15	TRBD1	TRBJ1-1	CASSLATGGRTEAFF	TGTGCCAGCAGCTTAGCGACAGGGGGCAGGACTGAAGCTTTCTTT